Each of the 8 T cell receptor beta chains below was sequenced from the same sample in a study of blood T cell repertoires in COVID-19. The method was immunoSEQ multiplex PCR; TCRdb's version includes in-frame clones alone and lacks a portion of them. The table lists approximately 250,000 clones, around 83% of them singletons. The specimen was peripheral blood. The receptors shown here come from a man aged 40-55 years with acute or convalescent COVID-19.

The rearrangement links TRBV7-2 to TRBJ1-2, with no clear D. CDR1 SGHTA and CDR2 FQGNSA come from the germline V gene. The ends were cut back, 0 bases at V and 5 bases at J, with 10 bases in the middle. The CDR3 contains 14 residues. In DNA, the CDR3 is TGTGCCAGCAGCTTAGCCGAGACTGCATATGGCTACACCTTC. It translates to CASSLAETAYGYTF. The entire variable domain, with the rest obtained from reference TRBV7-2 and TRBJ1-2, is as follows: GAGVSQSPSNKVTEKGKDVELRCDPISGHTALYWYRQSLGQGLEFLIYFQGNSAPDKSGLPSDRFSAERTGGSVSTLTIQRTQQEDSAVYLCASSLAETAYGYTFGSGTRLTVV.

The gene calls are TRBV5-4 and TRBJ1-2; the match to TRBD1 covers 8 bases. CDR1 is SGHNT, CDR2 YYREEE, per germline (reference sequence). This CDR3 contains 13 residues. V lost 6 bases, J lost 4 bases, and 5 bases stayed unmatched. CDR3 in amino acids: CASTLTGAYGYTF. CDR3 bases: TGTGCCAGCACTCTGACAGGGGCCTATGGCTACACCTTC.

This chain joins TRBV2 and TRBJ1-2, with TRBD1 as a possible D gene (6 bases). The germline V gene encodes CDR1 SNHLY and CDR2 FYNNEI. The V gene lost 1 base and the J gene lost 4 bases, with 19 bases spanning the gap. The CDR3 length is 17 residues. CDR3 nucleotide sequence: TGTGCCAGCAGTGAAGTTATCACAGGGCCCTACTTCTATGGCTACACCTTC. This codes for CASSEVITGPYFYGYTF.

V gene TRBV12-5 combines with J gene TRBJ2-1, with 9 bases identical to TRBD1. The CDR3 consists of 14 residues. Trimming at V came to 7 bases and at J to 13 bases, leaving 14 bases not matched to a gene. The germline CDR1 and CDR2 sequences are LGHNT and FRNRAP. The CDR3 DNA follows: TGTGCTAGTGCCCACTCCGGGACAGGGAGTCGACAGTTCTTC. Its translation: CASAHSGTGSRQFF.

In DNA, the CDR3 is TGTGCCAGTAGGGTCAGCGACAATCAGCCCCAGCATTTT. It is translated as CASRVSDNQPQHF. The chain recombines TRBV19 with TRBJ1-5, with D uncertain. The CDR3 totals 13 residues. Germline-derived CDR1 and CDR2 are LNHDA and SQIVND (reference sequence). The ends were cut back, 6 bases at V and 3 bases at J, with 9 bases in the middle.

This chain uses TRBV6-2 or TRBV6-3 with TRBJ2-1; D may be TRBD1 (5 bases). Trimming removed 5 bases from V and 5 bases from J, with 13 bases in between. CDR1 and CDR2 (germline): MNHEY, SVGEGT. The CDR3 length is 14 residues. CDR3 sequence (DNA): TGTGCCAGCAGTCCGGAGAACAGGAACAATGAGCAGTTCTTC. Protein sequence: CASSPENRNNEQFF.

This clone was observed a handful of times. The chain has TRBV6-5 and TRBJ2-7; D is possibly TRBD2 (6 bases). This CDR3 is built from 14 residues. V lost 6 bases, J lost 1 base, and 13 bases lay in between. CDR1 is MNHEY and CDR2 is SVGAGI in the germline V gene. The CDR3 DNA is TGTGCCAGCAGGGGGGGACTCTTATCCTACGAGCAGTACTTC. This encodes CASRGGLLSYEQYF.

This clone came up a few times. The rearrangement uses TRBV7-2 and TRBJ1-5; 8 bases match TRBD1. The germline V gene encodes CDR1 SGHTA and CDR2 FQGNSA. Trimming took 5 bases from V and 7 from J; bases not matched to a gene: 7. CDR3 length: 14 residues. The chain's CDR3 is CASSPRGRDQPQHF. The DNA for the CDR3 is TGTGCCAGCAGCCCCAGGGGGCGCGACCAGCCCCAGCATTTT.